The entry that follows covers one TCR beta chain sequence. Its specific antigen is unknown. Qualities for individual bases were not recorded, and no much larger clone is one base off. TCRbeta CDR3 regions were amplified from genomic DNA using the immunoSEQ Assay, a bias-controlled multiplex PCR. In the authors' own workflow: The number of nucleated cells in each sample was estimated from the amplification of reference gene primers within the assay. Sequence reads were collapsed and filtered to measure the absolute abundance of every unique TCRbeta CDR3 rearrangement. Productive Simpson clonality was computed per sample as the square root of Simpson's diversity index over productive rearrangements. Not all clones reach the TCRdb copy of this immuneACCESS table, which keeps in-frame sequences only. Checked studies attribute under half of the gap to unresolved V genes and leave the rest unexplained. Clone size and V and J calls were adopted from that table, with D and trimming inferred from the DNA. The sample data list some 130,000 clones, and around 87% of these were observed just once. The ten most abundant clones make up about 18% of the sample.

Looking up the germline V gene yields CDR1 SGHAT and CDR2 FQNNGV. Here V drops 3 bases and J drops 9 bases, and the junction holds 7 bases not matched to any gene. The CDR3 sequence holds 14 residues, the cysteine and phenylalanine included. The DNA shown is the 42-base CDR3, in frame from base 1. A second Seattle source provided samples from volunteer blood donors who had recovered from COVID-19. Each collaborating institution followed its own protocols to collect whole blood in K2EDTA tubes. For TCRbeta analysis, collaborator samples were shipped as frozen whole blood, as isolated PBMCs, or as DNA extracted from either sample type. The sample comes from a study of blood T cell repertoires in COVID-19 (dated by TCRdb to the early 2020s). Context from the whole study: The collaborator samples originated in the United States, Italy and Spain and spanned the acute and convalescent phases of COVID-19. The prospective study material was composed of cDNA or gDNA derived from T cells, B-cell-depleted T cells, or PBMCs. The dataset comprised deeply sampled blood TCRbeta repertoires from subjects exposed to, actively infected with, or recovered from COVID-19. The repertoires were made available in a free public database intended to serve as a resource for research on the immune response to SARS-CoV-2. The samples were drawn from the first 160 participants of the ongoing ImmuneRACE study and from roughly 1,300 subjects provided by 6 global collaborators. The sample metadata nearly always contained a de-identified subject ID, COVID-19 status, age in years and sex. Where available, HLA class I and class II types were obtained from metadata supplied by the sample provider rather than from assay-based typing.

The paper as a whole reports these results and caveats: The quantity of clinical and demographic metadata differed by source and by participant and was supplied without curation.

The material sequenced was peripheral blood. The sequence was obtained from a woman aged 45-65 years who had recovered from COVID-19. The rearranged segments are TRBV11-2 and TRBJ2-1; 8 junctional bases match TRBD2. The nucleotide sequence reads as follows: TGTGCCAGCAGCTTCGGCGGGGGGAGTCGTGAGCAGTTCTTC. This gives the protein CASSFGGGSREQFF.